This TCR beta chain was identified in a study of a mutant IDH1 vaccine in newly diagnosed glioma. Overall study context: Following radiotherapy alone, or alongside temozolomide cycles, vaccination was started after an interval of 4-6 weeks. The earlier regimen, radiotherapy, temozolomide, or both, was most often both.

The time point: week 11, during vaccination. What each vaccine dose contained was 300 ug of mutant IDH1 20-mer peptide, accompanied by topical imiquimod. Assay used: immunoSEQ multiplex PCR; TCRdb lists only in-frame clones, some missing. The table lists about 130,000 clones, around 80% of them singletons. As concerns this clone: What it recognizes is unknown.

The CDR3 has 18 residues. Germline V gene lookup returns CDR1 SGDLS and CDR2 YYNGEE. The trim removed 0 bases at V and 6 bases at J, leaving 15 bases unmatched. The receptor comes from a man aged 40-49 years with glioma. Specimen: PBMCs, collected from a glioma patient whose treatment included an IDH1 peptide vaccine. The gene calls are TRBV9 and TRBJ2-7, with 10 bases matching TRBD1. CDR3 sequence reads: CASSVAKSSRDRGGEQYF. CDR3 DNA sequence: TGTGCCAGCAGCGTAGCTAAGTCATCCCGGGACAGGGGCGGCGAGCAGTACTTC.